A selection of T cell receptor beta chains follows, all from one sample in a study of identical twins. Via MiXCR, TCRdb re-called the 5' RACE reads, giving one row per CDR3 protein. The data show roughly 1.6 million distinct CDR3 sequences, 25% to 35% seen once. Sample: cord blood. These receptors were collected from a newborn girl in good health. The CDR3 runs from the conserved cysteine through the conserved F or W. The D gene is left open where the match is weak. Some rows mark clone size as missing; the rest say once, few, many or name a class of expanded clone.

TRBD1	-	16	TRBV6-5	TRBJ1-6	CASSRNRGTYNSPLHF	TGTGCCAGCAGCCGCAACAGGGGAACCTATAATTCACCCCTCCACTTT
TRBD2	-	19	TRBV9	TRBJ2-1	CASSVGVSGGAPSYNEQFF	TGTGCCAGCAGCGTAGGGGTTAGCGGGGGGGCCCCCTCCTACAATGAGCAGTTCTTC
-	-	15	TRBV3-1	TRBJ2-1	CASSQGSRGIWEQFF	TGTGCCAGCAGTCAAGGTTCTAGGGGGATTTGGGAGCAGTTCTTC
TRBD1	-	14	TRBV10-3	TRBJ2-5	CAISGKTGSQTQYF	TGTGCCATCAGTGGAAAGACAGGGAGCCAGACCCAGTACTTC
-	-	18	TRBV7-2	TRBJ1-2	CASSLLPLVGGSYYGHTF	TGTGCCAGCAGCTTATTGCCCCTAGTAGGGGGGAGTTACTATGGCCACACCTTC
TRBD2	many	12	TRBV12-3/TRBV12-4	TRBJ2-7	CASGTSSYEQYF	TGTGCCAGCGGGACTAGCTCCTACGAGCAGTACTTC
-	-	16	TRBV6-1	TRBJ2-3	CASSESFWDNQATQYF	TGTGCCAGCAGTGAATCCTTTTGGGATAATCAGGCTACGCAGTATTTT
-	once	13	TRBV20-1	TRBJ1-4	CSARVLGAAKLFF	TGCAGTGCTAGGGTCCTCGGGGCGGCGAAACTGTTTTTT
-	once	17	TRBV5-1	TRBJ2-7	CASSFGSGTPSNYEQYF	TGCGCCAGCAGCTTTGGATCCGGGACACCCTCAAACTACGAGCAGTACTTC
TRBD1	-	15	TRBV20-1	TRBJ1-4	CSARSTGTGSGKLFF	TGCAGTGCTAGATCCACCGGGACAGGGAGTGGAAAACTGTTTTTT
-	-	14	TRBV7-6	TRBJ1-1	CASSLNSRVTEAFF	TGTGCCAGCAGCCTAAATTCCAGGGTCACTGAAGCTTTCTTT
-	many	14	TRBV28	TRBJ1-6	CASLELYPYSPLHF	TGTGCCAGCCTAGAGTTGTACCCTTATTCACCCCTCCACTTT
-	-	13	TRBV19	TRBJ1-2	CASHLQGINGYTF	TGTGCCAGTCATCTGCAGGGTATTAATGGCTACACCTTC
-	few	14	TRBV27	TRBJ2-3	CASRGSGDTDTQYF	TGTGCCAGCAGGGGGAGTGGGGACACAGATACGCAGTATTTT
-	many	13	TRBV25-1	TRBJ2-4	CASSPLDNYIQYF	TGTGCCAGCAGTCCCCTGGACAACTACATTCAGTACTTC
TRBD2	-	13	TRBV11-1	TRBJ2-7	CASSPRLAGGTYF	TGTGCCAGCAGTCCTAGACTAGCGGGAGGTACGTACTTC
TRBD2	-	14	TRBV7-9	TRBJ2-2	CASSPGTSPGELFF	TGTGCCAGCAGCCCTGGGACTAGCCCCGGGGAGCTGTTTTTT
TRBD1	-	15	TRBV20-1	TRBJ2-7	CSARDPGQVCDEQYF	TGCAGTGCTAGAGACCCGGGACAGGTATGCGACGAGCAGTACTTC
-	-	15	TRBV20-1	TRBJ1-6	CSADPPGGRNSPLHF	TGCAGTGCTGATCCTCCGGGGGGCCGGAATTCACCCCTCCACTTT
TRBD1	-	12	TRBV20-1	TRBJ1-1	CRAGTVNTEAFF	TGCAGAGCCGGGACAGTGAACACTGAAGCTTTCTTT
-	few	15	TRBV12-3/TRBV12-4	TRBJ1-5	CASSLAPAGNQPQHF	TGTGCCAGCAGTTTAGCCCCAGCAGGCAATCAGCCCCAGCATTTT
-	-	13	TRBV5-6	TRBJ2-1	CASSPDSPNEQFF	TGTGCCAGCAGCCCGGACTCCCCCAATGAGCAGTTCTTC
TRBD1	-	14	TRBV5-1	TRBJ1-5	CASRPSTGSQPQHF	TGCGCCAGCAGGCCATCGACAGGGAGTCAGCCCCAGCATTTT
-	few	13	TRBV5-6	TRBJ2-4	CASSTDRRVDQYF	TGTGCCAGCAGCACCGACAGGCGAGTCGACCAGTACTTC
-	-	13	TRBV18	TRBJ1-1	CASSPRAGVEAFF	TGTGCCAGCTCACCACGCGCAGGGGTCGAAGCTTTCTTT
-	-	15	TRBV7-2	TRBJ2-3	CASSLVGTHTDTQYF	TGTGCCAGCAGCTTAGTAGGGACTCACACAGATACGCAGTATTTT
-	few	17	TRBV6-6	TRBJ1-2	CASSYSFVANGNYGYTF	TGTGCCAGCAGTTACTCCTTCGTGGCCAACGGTAACTATGGCTACACCTTC
-	few	16	TRBV21-1	TRBJ2-7	CASSKATRDNSYEQYF	TGTGCCAGCAGCAAAGCAACAAGGGACAACTCCTACGAGCAGTACTTC
TRBD1	few	15	TRBV15	TRBJ2-3	CATSLGTGVTDTRYF	TGTGCCACCAGCCTTGGGACAGGTGTGACAGATACGCGGTATTTT
TRBD2	-	15	TRBV28	TRBJ2-5	CASSFSGSPQETQYF	TGTGCCAGCAGTTTTAGCGGGAGTCCTCAAGAGACCCAGTACTTC